These T cell receptor beta chains were read from a single sample in a study of T-cell memory formation after mild COVID-19. TCRdb re-analysed the 5' RACE reads in MiXCR, keeping a single row per CDR3 protein. There are approximately 150,000 distinct CDR3 sequences in the sample; approximately 12% occur only once, and approximately 3.4% lies in the top ten. The specimen sequenced was PBMCs or a T cell subset sorted from them (not recorded which). These receptors were taken from a man aged 18-30 years who had mild COVID-19 (a few samples of this study predate the infection). Cell type and time point are not known. Each CDR3 is given with its conserved first and last residue. The order of the fields is V gene, J gene, D gene, clone size, CDR3 protein, CDR3 DNA. D genes are given only for firm matches. Some rows mark clone size as missing; the rest say once, few, many or name a class of expanded clone.

TRBV7-3	TRBJ1-2	-	-	CASSLVPGKDYGYTF	TGTGCCAGCAGCTTAGTACCAGGGAAGGACTATGGCTACACCTTC
TRBV5-4	TRBJ2-5	-	few	CASRASGTGKETQYF	TGTGCCAGCAGAGCTAGCGGGACAGGGAAAGAGACCCAGTACTTC
TRBV12-3/TRBV12-4	TRBJ2-7	-	few	CASRRHYEQYF	TGTGCCAGCAGACGTCACTACGAGCAGTACTTC
TRBV3-1	TRBJ2-7	-	few	CASSQDLLSHEQYF	TGTGCCAGCAGCCAAGATCTGCTCTCTCACGAGCAGTACTTC
TRBV7-2	TRBJ1-1	-	-	CASSLGARVTTEAFF	TGTGCCAGCAGCTTAGGGGCCAGGGTTACGACTGAAGCTTTCTTT
TRBV4-3	TRBJ1-1	TRBD1	few	CASSLRHDRVRTEAFF	TGCGCCAGCAGCCTACGCCACGACAGGGTCAGAACTGAAGCTTTCTTT
TRBV5-1	TRBJ2-7	-	-	CASSSYGPTYEQYF	TGCGCCAGCAGCTCATACGGACCGACCTACGAGCAGTACTTC
TRBV18	TRBJ2-1	TRBD2	-	CASSPPTSGINEQFF	TGTGCCAGCTCACCACCGACTAGCGGGATAAATGAGCAGTTCTTC
TRBV7-2	TRBJ1-1	TRBD1	-	CASSLAMGQGNTEAFF	TGTGCCAGCAGCTTAGCGATGGGACAGGGAAACACTGAAGCTTTCTTT
TRBV6-6	TRBJ1-6	-	-	CASSNEGGGPSNSPLHF	TGTGCCAGCAGTAACGAAGGGGGGGGGCCCTCTAATTCACCCCTCCACTTT